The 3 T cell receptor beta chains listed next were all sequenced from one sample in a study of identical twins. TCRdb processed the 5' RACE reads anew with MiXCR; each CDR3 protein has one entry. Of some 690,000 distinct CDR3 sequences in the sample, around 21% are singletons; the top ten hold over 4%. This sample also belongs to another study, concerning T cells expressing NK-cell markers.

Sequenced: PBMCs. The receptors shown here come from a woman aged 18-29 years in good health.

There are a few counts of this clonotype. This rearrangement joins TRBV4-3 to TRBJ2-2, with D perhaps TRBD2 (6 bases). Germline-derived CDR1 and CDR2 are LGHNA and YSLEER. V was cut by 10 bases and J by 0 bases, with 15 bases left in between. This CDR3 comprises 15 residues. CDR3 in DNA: TGCGCCACGGGGGTCGGGTTCGCGAACACCGGGGAGCTGTTTTTT. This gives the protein CATGVGFANTGELFF.

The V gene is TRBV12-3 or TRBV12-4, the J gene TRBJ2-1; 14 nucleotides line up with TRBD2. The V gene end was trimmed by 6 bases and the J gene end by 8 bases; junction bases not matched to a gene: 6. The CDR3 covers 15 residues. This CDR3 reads CASSRTSGGMDEQFF. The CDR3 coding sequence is TGTGCCAGCAGCCGGACTAGCGGGGGGATGGATGAGCAGTTCTTC.

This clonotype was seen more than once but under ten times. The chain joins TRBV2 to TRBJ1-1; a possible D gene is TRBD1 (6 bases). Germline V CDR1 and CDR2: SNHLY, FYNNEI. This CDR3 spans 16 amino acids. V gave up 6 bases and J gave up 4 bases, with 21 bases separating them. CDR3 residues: CASSVQGGVVGTEAFF. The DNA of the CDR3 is TGTGCCAGCAGCGTACAGGGTGGGGTCGTCGGCACTGAAGCTTTCTTT.